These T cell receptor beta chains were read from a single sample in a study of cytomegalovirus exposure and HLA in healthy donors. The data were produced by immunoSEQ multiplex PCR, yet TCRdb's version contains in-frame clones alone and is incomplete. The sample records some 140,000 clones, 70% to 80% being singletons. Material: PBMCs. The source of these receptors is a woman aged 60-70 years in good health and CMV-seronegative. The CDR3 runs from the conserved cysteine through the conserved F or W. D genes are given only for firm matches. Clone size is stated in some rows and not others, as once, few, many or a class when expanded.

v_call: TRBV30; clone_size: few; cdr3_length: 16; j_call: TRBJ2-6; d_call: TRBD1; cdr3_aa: CALHRDRTTGANVLTF; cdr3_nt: TGTGCCTTACACCGGGACAGGACAACTGGGGCCAACGTCCTGACTTTC
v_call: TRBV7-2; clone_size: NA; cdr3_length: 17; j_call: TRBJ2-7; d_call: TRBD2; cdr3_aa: CASSSGSVLAGAYEQYF; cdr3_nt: TGTGCCAGCAGCTCTGGGTCGGTTCTAGCGGGAGCATACGAGCAGTACTTC
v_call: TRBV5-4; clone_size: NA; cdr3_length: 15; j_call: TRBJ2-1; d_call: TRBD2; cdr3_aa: CASSPPASGYNEQFF; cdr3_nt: TGTGCCAGCAGCCCCCCCGCTAGCGGTTACAATGAGCAGTTCTTC
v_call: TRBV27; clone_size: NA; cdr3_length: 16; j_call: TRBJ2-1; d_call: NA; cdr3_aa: CASSLWTGSTYNEQFF; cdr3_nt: TGTGCCAGCAGTTTATGGACGGGGTCGACCTACAATGAGCAGTTCTTC
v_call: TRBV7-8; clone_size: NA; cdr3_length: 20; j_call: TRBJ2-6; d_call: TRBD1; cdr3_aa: CASSSGTGGGVGSGANVLTF; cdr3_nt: TGTGCCAGCAGCTCAGGGACAGGGGGCGGGGTGGGCTCTGGGGCCAACGTCCTGACTTTC
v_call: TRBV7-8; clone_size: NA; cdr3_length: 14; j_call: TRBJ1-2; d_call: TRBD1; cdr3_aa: CASSTNRGRDGYTF; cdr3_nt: TGTGCCAGCAGCACTAACAGGGGTCGGGATGGCTACACCTTC
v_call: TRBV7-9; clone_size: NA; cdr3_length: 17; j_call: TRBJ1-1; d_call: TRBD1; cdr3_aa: CASSSLPSTGGNTEAFF; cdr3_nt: TGTGCCAGCAGCTCTTTACCATCGACAGGGGGGAACACTGAAGCTTTCTTT
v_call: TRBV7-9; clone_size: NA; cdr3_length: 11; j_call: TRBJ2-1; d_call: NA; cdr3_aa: CASSSPNEQFF; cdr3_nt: TGTGCCAGCAGCTCCCCTAATGAGCAGTTCTTC
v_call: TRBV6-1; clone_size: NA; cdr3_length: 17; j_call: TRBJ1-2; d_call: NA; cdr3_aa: CASSGGGGTGFNYGYTF; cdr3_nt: TGTGCCAGCAGTGGGGGGGGAGGGACGGGGTTTAACTATGGCTACACCTTC
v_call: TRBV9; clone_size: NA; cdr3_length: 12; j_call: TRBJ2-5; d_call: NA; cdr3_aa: CASQGYQETQYF; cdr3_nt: TGTGCCAGCCAGGGGTACCAAGAGACCCAGTACTTC
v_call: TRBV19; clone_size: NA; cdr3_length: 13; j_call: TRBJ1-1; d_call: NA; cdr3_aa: CASTPPQGREAFF; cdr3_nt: TGTGCCAGTACCCCCCCGCAGGGCAGGGAAGCTTTCTTT
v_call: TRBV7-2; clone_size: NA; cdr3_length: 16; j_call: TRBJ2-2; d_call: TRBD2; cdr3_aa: CASSPRGGSPPGELFF; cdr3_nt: TGTGCCAGCAGCCCGCGCGGCGGGAGTCCTCCCGGGGAGCTGTTTTTT
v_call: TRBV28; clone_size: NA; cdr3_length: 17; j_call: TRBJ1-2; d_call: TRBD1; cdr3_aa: CASSFWGRGRGFPGYTF; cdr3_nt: TGTGCCAGCAGTTTTTGGGGCAGGGGGCGCGGTTTTCCGGGCTACACCTTC
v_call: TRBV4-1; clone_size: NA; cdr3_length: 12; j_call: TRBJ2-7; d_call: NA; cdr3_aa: CASSQDGHEQYF; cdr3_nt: TGCGCCAGCAGCCAAGATGGGCACGAGCAGTACTTC
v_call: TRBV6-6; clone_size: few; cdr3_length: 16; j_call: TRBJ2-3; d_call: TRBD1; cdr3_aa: CASSFEGQGATDTQYF; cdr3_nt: TGTGCCAGCAGTTTCGAGGGACAGGGGGCAACAGATACGCAGTATTTT
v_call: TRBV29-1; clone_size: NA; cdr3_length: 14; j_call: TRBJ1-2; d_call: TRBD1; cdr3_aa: CSVSAQGGPYGYTF; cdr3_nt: TGCAGCGTCTCGGCTCAGGGGGGTCCCTATGGCTACACCTTC
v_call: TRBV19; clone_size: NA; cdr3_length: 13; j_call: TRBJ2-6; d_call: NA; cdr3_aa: CASSIVGANVLTF; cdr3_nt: TGTGCCAGTAGTATCGTCGGGGCCAACGTCCTGACTTTC
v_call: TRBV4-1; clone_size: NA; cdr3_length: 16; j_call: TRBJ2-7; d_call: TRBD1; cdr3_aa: CASSRPDGQGAHEQYF; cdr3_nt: TGCGCCAGCAGCCGGCCTGACGGACAGGGGGCCCACGAGCAGTACTTC
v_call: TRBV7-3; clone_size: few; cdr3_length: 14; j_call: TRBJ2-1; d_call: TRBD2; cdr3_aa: CASSLMGRGNEQFF; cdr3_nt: TGTGCCAGCAGCCTGATGGGGAGGGGCAATGAGCAGTTCTTC
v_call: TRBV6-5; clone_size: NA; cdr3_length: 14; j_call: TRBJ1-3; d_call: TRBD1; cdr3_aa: CASSYSTGGNTIYF; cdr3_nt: TGTGCCAGCAGTTACTCGACAGGGGGAAACACCATATATTTT
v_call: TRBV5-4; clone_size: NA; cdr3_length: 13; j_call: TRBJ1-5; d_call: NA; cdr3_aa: CASSQGNNQPQHF; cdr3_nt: TGTGCCAGCAGCCAGGGCAACAATCAGCCCCAGCATTTT
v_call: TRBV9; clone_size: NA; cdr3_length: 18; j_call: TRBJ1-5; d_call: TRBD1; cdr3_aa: CASSRGAGGVFGNQPQHF; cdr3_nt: TGTGCCAGCAGCCGCGGGGCAGGGGGCGTATTCGGCAATCAGCCCCAGCATTTT
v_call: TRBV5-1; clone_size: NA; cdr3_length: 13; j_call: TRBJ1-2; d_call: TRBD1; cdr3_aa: CASSYGQGNGYTF; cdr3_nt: TGCGCCAGCAGCTATGGACAGGGAAATGGCTACACCTTC
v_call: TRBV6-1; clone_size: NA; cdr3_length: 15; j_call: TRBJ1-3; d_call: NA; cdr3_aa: CASSKERGSGNTIYF; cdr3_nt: TGTGCCAGCAGCAAAGAGAGGGGGTCTGGAAACACCATATATTTT
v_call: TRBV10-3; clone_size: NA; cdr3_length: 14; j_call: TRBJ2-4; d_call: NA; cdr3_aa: CAIGSGVGLYNQYF; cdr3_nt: TGTGCCATCGGATCAGGGGTCGGCCTATACAATCAGTACTTC
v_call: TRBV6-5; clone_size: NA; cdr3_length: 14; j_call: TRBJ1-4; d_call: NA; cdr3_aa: CASGFTDSRRKLFF; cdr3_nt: TGTGCCAGCGGATTTACGGACAGCCGCCGAAAACTGTTTTTT
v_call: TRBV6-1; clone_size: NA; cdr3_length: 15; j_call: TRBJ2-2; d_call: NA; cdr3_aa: CASSEPTGNTGELFF; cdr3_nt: TGTGCCAGCAGTGAGCCGACAGGGAACACCGGGGAGCTGTTTTTT
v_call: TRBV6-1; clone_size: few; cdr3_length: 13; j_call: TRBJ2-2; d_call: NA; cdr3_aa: CASDIGSVRELFF; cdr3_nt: TGTGCCAGCGATATCGGGAGTGTAAGGGAGCTGTTTTTT
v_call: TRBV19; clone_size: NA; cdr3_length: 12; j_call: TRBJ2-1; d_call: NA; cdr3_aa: CASSMELGEQFF; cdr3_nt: TGTGCCAGTAGTATGGAGCTTGGTGAGCAGTTCTTC
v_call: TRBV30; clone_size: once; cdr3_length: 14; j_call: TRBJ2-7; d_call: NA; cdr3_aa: CAWSPIGGLYEQYF; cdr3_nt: TGTGCCTGGAGTCCCATCGGGGGGCTCTACGAGCAGTACTTC
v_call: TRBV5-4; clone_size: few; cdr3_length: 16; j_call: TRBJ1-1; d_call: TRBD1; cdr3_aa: CASSLGTGGGSTEAFF; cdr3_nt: TGTGCCAGCAGCTTGGGGACAGGGGGTGGGAGCACTGAAGCTTTCTTT
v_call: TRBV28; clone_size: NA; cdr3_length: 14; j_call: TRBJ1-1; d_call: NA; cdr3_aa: CASSLPSGRTEAFF; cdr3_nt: TGTGCCAGCAGTTTGCCAAGTGGGAGGACTGAAGCTTTCTTT
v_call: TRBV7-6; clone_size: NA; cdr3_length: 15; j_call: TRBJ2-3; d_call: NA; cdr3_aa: CASSLGRRTTDTQYF; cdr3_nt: TGTGCCAGCAGCTTAGGGCGGAGGACCACAGATACGCAGTATTTT
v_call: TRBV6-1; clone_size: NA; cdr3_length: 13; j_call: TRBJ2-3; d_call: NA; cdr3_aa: CASSEYSTDTQYF; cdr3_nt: TGTGCCAGCAGTGAGTATAGCACAGATACGCAGTATTTT
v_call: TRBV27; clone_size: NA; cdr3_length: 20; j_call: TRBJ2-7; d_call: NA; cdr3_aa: CASKSPTCPDRQYVLYEQYF; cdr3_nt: TGTGCCAGCAAATCCCCGACGTGCCCCGACCGACAGTATGTCCTCTACGAGCAGTACTTC
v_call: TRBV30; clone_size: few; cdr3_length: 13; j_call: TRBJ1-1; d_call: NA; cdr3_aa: CAWSVGGGTEAFF; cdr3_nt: TGTGCCTGGAGTGTTGGGGGAGGCACTGAAGCTTTCTTT
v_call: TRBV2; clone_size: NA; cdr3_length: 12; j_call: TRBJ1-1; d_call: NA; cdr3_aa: CASSNGVTEAFF; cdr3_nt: TGTGCCAGCAGTAACGGAGTCACTGAAGCTTTCTTT
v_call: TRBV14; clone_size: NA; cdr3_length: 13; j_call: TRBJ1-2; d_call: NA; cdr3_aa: CASSLVGASGYTF; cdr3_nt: TGTGCCAGCAGCCTTGTGGGGGCGTCTGGCTACACCTTC
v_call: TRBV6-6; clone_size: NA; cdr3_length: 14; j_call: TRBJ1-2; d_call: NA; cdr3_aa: CASRVAGVSYGYTF; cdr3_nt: TGTGCCAGCAGAGTCGCAGGTGTGAGCTATGGCTACACCTTC
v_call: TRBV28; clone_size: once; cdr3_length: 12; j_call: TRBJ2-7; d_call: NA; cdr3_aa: CASSLSTYEQYF; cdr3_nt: TGTGCCAGCAGTTTATCAACCTACGAGCAGTACTTC
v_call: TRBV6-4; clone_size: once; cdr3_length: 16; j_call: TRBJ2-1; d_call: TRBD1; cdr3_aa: CASSDGPGQGASEQFF; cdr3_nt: TGTGCCAGCAGTGACGGCCCGGGACAGGGGGCATCGGAGCAGTTCTTC
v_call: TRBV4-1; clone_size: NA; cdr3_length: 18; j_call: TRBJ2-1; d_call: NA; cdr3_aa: CASSQDPASRSPPHEQFF; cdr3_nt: TGCGCCAGCAGCCAAGATCCGGCTAGCCGATCCCCCCCCCATGAGCAGTTCTTC
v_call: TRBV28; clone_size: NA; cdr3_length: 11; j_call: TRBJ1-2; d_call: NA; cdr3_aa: CASHVGGGYTF; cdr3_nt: TGTGCCAGCCACGTAGGAGGTGGCTACACCTTC